This T cell receptor (beta chain) is drawn from a study of graft-versus-host responses after intestinal transplantation (dated by TCRdb to 2020 to 2023). The study in broad terms: Multivisceral, liver-intestinal, or isolated intestinal transplants were received by the recipients. A peak of at least 4% donor T cells among recipient peripheral blood mononuclear cells was the definition used for donor T cell macrochimerism. Anti-thymocyte globulin induction was given to all recipients, followed by maintenance tacrolimus and steroids for two to three years. A cohort of about 25 intestinal transplant recipients, including one retransplant, was enrolled, and a few patients lacking pretransplant specimens were excluded. Samples from three later patients were sequenced in-house on an Illumina MiSeq with MiXCR processing rather than by the commercial service. Graft-versus-host and host-versus-graft alloreactive T cell clones were tracked in the graft, circulation and bone marrow after intestinal transplantation using bulk TCR-beta CDR3 sequencing. Alloreactive clones were identified by sequencing pre-transplant mixed lymphocyte reaction products and comparing these products with unstimulated pre-transplant donor and recipient T cells.

V lost 4 bases and J lost 5 bases, and the count of bases not matched to a germline gene is 12. Inclusive of the bounding cysteine and phenylalanine, the CDR3 is 16 residues long. Of all the DNA, just the CDR3 is kept, 48 bases in frame from base 1. According to the germline V gene, CDR1 reads SGDLS and CDR2 reads YYNGEE. This clone showed up just once. The antigen this receptor binds is unknown. No base-level quality is on record; no much larger clone is a single base apart. Libraries were prepared through the immunoSEQ multiplex PCR assay. High-throughput TCR-beta CDR3 sequencing of genomic DNA from most patients was performed by Adaptive Biotechnologies. In the paper's pipeline: TCR sequencing data were retrieved from Adaptive's ImmunoSEQ software for 18 patients, whereas a few other patients were processed with MiXCR and VDJtools. CDR3 nucleotide sequences shared by donor and recipient were removed because the origin of these sequences could not be assigned. To count as alloreactive, a clone needed at least 2-fold expansion over unstimulated cells and a minimum CFSE-low frequency of 0.002% (template counts) or 0.001% (read counts). Mappable clones were those detected in sequenced pre-transplant spleen, lymph node, or MLR CFSE-low populations of the donor or recipient. The cumulative frequency of alloreactive clones was calculated as a percentage of all sequences, weighted by copy number. The immuneACCESS repertoire file appears here via TCRdb, limited to in-frame rearrangements. These files lack a portion of the clones; in checked studies, under half of the deficit traces to unresolved V genes, and the cause of the others is not known. The DNA gave D and trimming, while V, J and clone size come from that table. This sample gives some 27,000 clones in total; more than 80% of them show up just once. The top ten constitute 0.5% to 0.6% of the sample.

Blood samples were collected up to 4 times in the first month after transplant and then at least monthly when available. Broad study findings and their caveats: High GvH to HvG T cell clonal ratios were observed in the allografts of patients with donor T cell macrochimerism. GvH clones were detected in recipient bone marrow, and some appeared earlier in ileal mucosa or blood, consistent with an intestinal mucosal origin. The relatively low number and heterogeneity of intestinal transplant patients limited the conclusions. Early after transplant, peak levels of circulating GvH clones were found to be associated with declines in HvG clones.

The chain links TRBV9 with TRBJ2-5; 9 bases in between match TRBD2. This sample comprised PBMCs, obtained 18 days after transplant. The clonotype originates from a human patient who received an intestinal transplant, so some T cells may come from the graft donor. The CDR3 protein sequence reads: CASSYDAGGSAETQYF. The DNA sequence is TGTGCCAGCAGCTATGATGCGGGGGGGAGCGCTGAGACCCAGTACTTC. Joined to the reference TRBV9 and TRBJ2-5 proteins, this CDR3 gives the full variable domain: DSGVTQTPKHLITATGQRVTLRCSPRSGDLSVYWYQQSLDQGLQFLIQYYNGEERAKGNILERFSAQQFPDLHSELNLSSLELGDSALYFCASSYDAGGSAETQYFGPGTRLLVL.